Below, 14 T cell receptor beta chains from the same sample are listed, as sequenced in a study of tumor-infiltrating lymphocytes in oesophageal squamous cell carcinoma. TCRdb used MiXCR to reprocess the PCR reads, holding one entry per CDR3 protein. The table lists some 14,000 distinct CDR3 sequences, about 50% of them singletons. Specimen: esophageal tumor tissue. These receptors were taken from a male donor with esophageal squamous cell carcinoma.

As to this clonotype: Sequence at one end of the junction differs from germline and may be a read error. The chain combines TRBV6-6 with TRBJ2-7; D gene ambiguous. The tail of the sequence fits TRBJ2-1 better, so the J call may be wrong. Germline V gene lookup returns CDR1 MNHNY and CDR2 SVGAGI (reference sequence). CDR3 length equals 16 residues. The CDR3 sequence: CASSRLVGITYNKQFF. The CDR3 DNA reads as TGTGCCAGCAGTCGCTTGGTAGGGATCACCTACAATAAGCAGTTCTTC.

The CDR3: CASRPTGMGIETQYF. The CDR3 nucleotides are TGTGCCAGCAGACCGACAGGGATGGGGATAGAGACCCAGTACTTC. The V call is TRBV6-1, the J call TRBJ2-5; 7 bases are a match to TRBD1. V trimming: 6 bases; J trimming: 4 bases; junction bases outside the gene matches: 11. This CDR3 has 15 amino acids. Germline V gene sequence: CDR1 MNHNS, CDR2 SASEGT.

This clonotype was recorded at least ten times. CDR3 bases: TGTGCCAGCAGTTACTCGATTTGGAGCGGGCACACCGGGGAGCTGTTTTTT. It specifies CASSYSIWSGHTGELFF. The chain has TRBV6-6 and TRBJ2-2, with a possible D match to TRBD2 (6 bases). The CDR3 totals 17 residues. V dropped 0 bases and J dropped 3 bases, with 14 bases sitting between them. Germline V gene data show CDR1 as MNHNY and CDR2 as SVGAGI (reference sequence).

The DNA of the CDR3 is TGTGCCAGCAGTAGACGGGAGGGCTCGGGGGAAGAGACCCAGTACTTC. Amino acids: CASSRREGSGEETQYF. V usage is TRBV6-1 and J usage is TRBJ2-5; 8 nucleotides align to TRBD2. The germline CDR1 and CDR2 sequences are MNHNS and SASEGT. This CDR3 comprises 16 residues. V shed 5 bases, J shed 3 bases, and the junction held 11 bases outside the gene matches.

The rearrangement joins TRBV7-8 to TRBJ2-3; D is undetermined. The CDR3 is 12 amino acids. The germline CDR1 and CDR2 sequences are SGHVS and FQNEAQ. Trimming took off 3 bases at V and 5 bases at J, with 6 bases between the two ends. CDR3 sequence (DNA): TGTGCCAGCAGCTTCATCGGAGATACGCAGTATTTT. Translated, it gives CASSFIGDTQYF.

This clonotype was counted between two and nine times. This sequence joins TRBV7-6 and TRBJ2-3; D might be TRBD2 (6 bases). This CDR3 has 18 amino acids. The V gene lost 1 base and the J gene lost 2 bases, with 19 bases spanning the gap. Germline CDR1 SGHVS, CDR2 FNYEAQ. The CDR3: CASSLGRIRAGSTDTQYF. The CDR3 DNA sequence: TGTGCCAGCAGCTTAGGACGGATCCGGGCGGGGTCCACAGATACGCAGTATTTT.

The chain has TRBV6-9 and TRBJ1-5; weak D call: TRBD1 (5 bases). Germline V gives CDR1 MNHGY, CDR2 SVAAGI. The CDR3 spans 14 residues. V lost 6 bases to trimming and J lost 1 base, with 10 bases between them. In DNA, the CDR3 is TGTGCCAGCAGGGGGCGCGGAAGCAATCAGCCCCAGCATTTT. Amino acids: CASRGRGSNQPQHF.

In this sample, this clonotype turned up once. The V and J genes are TRBV6-6 and TRBJ2-4; D might be TRBD1 (5 bases). There are 11 residues in the CDR3. Trimming pared 5 bases from V and 13 bases from J, leaving 12 bases between. Germline assignment: CDR1 MNHNY and CDR2 SVGAGI (reference sequence). CDR3 nucleotides: TGTGCCAGCAGTACCCAGGGTGAGCAGTACTTC. Its protein is CASSTQGEQYF.

This clonotype appeared many times. The chain joins TRBV7-2 to TRBJ1-6, with D unresolved. Per the germline V gene, CDR1 is SGHTA and CDR2 is FQGNSA. The length of the CDR3 is 14 residues. V was clipped by 5 bases and J by 5 bases, with 10 bases between them. The CDR3 protein is CASSPGSNNSPLHF. CDR3 sequence (DNA): TGTGCCAGCAGCCCCGGGAGTAATAATTCACCCCTCCACTTT.

The rearrangement links TRBV7-7 to TRBJ2-1; 7 nucleotides match TRBD1. The CDR3 contains 15 residues. V lost 1 base, J lost 6 bases, and 6 bases stayed unmatched. Germline CDR1 reads SSHAT; CDR2 reads FNYEAQ (reference sequence). CDR3 in DNA: TGTGCCAGCAGCTTAGTGTATTCAGGGGGCAATGAGCAGTTCTTC. This translates into CASSLVYSGGNEQFF.

The chain combines TRBV7-2 with TRBJ1-2, with D perhaps TRBD1 (6 bases). The CDR3 totals 13 residues. V lost 7 bases and J 4 bases, leaving 13 bases between the germline ends. Germline CDR1 SGHTA, CDR2 FQGNSA. For the CDR3, the DNA is TGTGCCAGCACGGGAAGAGGGGGCTATGGCTACACCTTC. Protein sequence: CASTGRGGYGYTF.

Points on this clonotype: The junction does not match germline at one end; this may be a read error. This chain uses TRBV7-2 with TRBJ1-2; 9 bases agree with TRBD1. The germline V gene encodes CDR1 SGHTA and CDR2 FQGNSA. This CDR3 is 15 amino acids long. The CDR3 reads CASSPPTGGNSPLHF. CDR3 DNA sequence: TGTGCCAGCAGCCCCCCGACAGGGGGGAATTCACCCCTCCACTTC. The whole variable domain, remainder taken from reference TRBV7-2 and TRBJ1-2, is GAGVSQSPSNKVTEKGKDVELRCDPISGHTALYWYRQSLGQGLEFLIYFQGNSAPDKSGLPSDRFSAERTGGSVSTLTIQRTQQEDSAVYLCASSPPTGGNSPLHFGSGTRLTVV.

This clonotype was seen repeatedly, ten times or more. The rearrangement uses TRBV4-1 and TRBJ1-2, with 8 bases matching TRBD1. Germline trimming cut 2 bases from V and 7 bases from J; bases unmatched to any gene: 6. Germline V gene sequence: CDR1 MGHRA, CDR2 YSYEKL. This CDR3 is built from 14 residues. CDR3 nucleotides: TGCGCCAGCAGCCAATTTCAGGGGGCAGGTGGCTACACCTTC. Residues: CASSQFQGAGGYTF.

This chain uses TRBV24-1 with TRBJ2-5, with 10 bases that match TRBD2. There are 15 residues in the CDR3. V lost 5 bases and J lost 2; bases outside the gene matches: 4. CDR1 is KGHDR and CDR2 is SFDVKD in the germline V gene. CDR3 amino acids: CATSGTSGAQETQYF. DNA for the CDR3: TGTGCCACCAGTGGGACTAGCGGTGCACAAGAGACCCAGTACTTC.